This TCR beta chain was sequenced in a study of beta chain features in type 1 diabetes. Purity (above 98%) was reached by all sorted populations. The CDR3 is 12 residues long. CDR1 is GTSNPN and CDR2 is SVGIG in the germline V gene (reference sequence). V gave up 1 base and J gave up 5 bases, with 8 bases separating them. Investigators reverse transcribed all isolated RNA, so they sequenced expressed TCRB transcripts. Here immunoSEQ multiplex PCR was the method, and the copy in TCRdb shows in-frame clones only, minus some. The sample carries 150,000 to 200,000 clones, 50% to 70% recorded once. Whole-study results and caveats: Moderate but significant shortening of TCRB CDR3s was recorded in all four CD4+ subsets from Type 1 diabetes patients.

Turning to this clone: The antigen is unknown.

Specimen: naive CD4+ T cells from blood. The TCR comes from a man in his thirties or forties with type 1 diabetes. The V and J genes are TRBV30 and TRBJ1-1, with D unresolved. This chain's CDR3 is CAWSAVATEAFF. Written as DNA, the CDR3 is TGTGCCTGGAGTGCGGTAGCGACTGAAGCTTTCTTT.